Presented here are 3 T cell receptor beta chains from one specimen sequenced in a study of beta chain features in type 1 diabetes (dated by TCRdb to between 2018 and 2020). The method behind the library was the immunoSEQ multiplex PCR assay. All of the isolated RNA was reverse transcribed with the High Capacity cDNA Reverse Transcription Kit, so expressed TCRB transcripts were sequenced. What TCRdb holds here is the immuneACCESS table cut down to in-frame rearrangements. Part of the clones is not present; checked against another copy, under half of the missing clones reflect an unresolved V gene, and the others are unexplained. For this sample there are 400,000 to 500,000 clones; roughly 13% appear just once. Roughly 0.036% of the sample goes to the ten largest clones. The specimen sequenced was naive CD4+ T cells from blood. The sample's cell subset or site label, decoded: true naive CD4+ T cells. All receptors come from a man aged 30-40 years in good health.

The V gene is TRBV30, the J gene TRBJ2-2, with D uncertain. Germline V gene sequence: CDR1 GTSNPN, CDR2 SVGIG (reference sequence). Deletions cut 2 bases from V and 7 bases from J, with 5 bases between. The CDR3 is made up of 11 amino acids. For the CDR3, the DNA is TGTGCCTGGAGTACCGGCGGGGAGCTGTTTTTT. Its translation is CAWSTGGELFF.

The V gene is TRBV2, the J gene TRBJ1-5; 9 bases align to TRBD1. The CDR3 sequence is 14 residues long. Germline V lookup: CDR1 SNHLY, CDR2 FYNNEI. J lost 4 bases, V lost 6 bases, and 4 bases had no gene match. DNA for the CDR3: TGTGCCAGCAGCGATGACAGGGGGAATCAGCCCCAGCATTTT. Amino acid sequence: CASSDDRGNQPQHF. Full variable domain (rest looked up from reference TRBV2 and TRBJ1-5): EPEVTQTPSHQVTQMGQEVILRCVPISNHLYFYWYRQILGQKVEFLVSFYNNEISEKSEIFDDQFSVERPDGSNFTLKIRSTKLEDSAMYFCASSDDRGNQPQHFGDGTRLSIL.

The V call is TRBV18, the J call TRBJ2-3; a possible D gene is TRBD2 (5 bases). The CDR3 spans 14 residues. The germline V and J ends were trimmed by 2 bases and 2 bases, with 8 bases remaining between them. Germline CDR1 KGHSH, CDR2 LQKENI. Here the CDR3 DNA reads TGTGCCAGCTCACCATTCCGGGACACAGATACGCAGTATTTT. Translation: CASSPFRDTDTQYF. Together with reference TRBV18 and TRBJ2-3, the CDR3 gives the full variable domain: NAGVMQNPRHLVRRRGQEARLRCSPMKGHSHVYWYRQLPEEGLKFMVYLQKENIIDESGMPKERFSAEFPKEGPSILRIQQVVRGDSAAYFCASSPFRDTDTQYFGPGTRLTVL.